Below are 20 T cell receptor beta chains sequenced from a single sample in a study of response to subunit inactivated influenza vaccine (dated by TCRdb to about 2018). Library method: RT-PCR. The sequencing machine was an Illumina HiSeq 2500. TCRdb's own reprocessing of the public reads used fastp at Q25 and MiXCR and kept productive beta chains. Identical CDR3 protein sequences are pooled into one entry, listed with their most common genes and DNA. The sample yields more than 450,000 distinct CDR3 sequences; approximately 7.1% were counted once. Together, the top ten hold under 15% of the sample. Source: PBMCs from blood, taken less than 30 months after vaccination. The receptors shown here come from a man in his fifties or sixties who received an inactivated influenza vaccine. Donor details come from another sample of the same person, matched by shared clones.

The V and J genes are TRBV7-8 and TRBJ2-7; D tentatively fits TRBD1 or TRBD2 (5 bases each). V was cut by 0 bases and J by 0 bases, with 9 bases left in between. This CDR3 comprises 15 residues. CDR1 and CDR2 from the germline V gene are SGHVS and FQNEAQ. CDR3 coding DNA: TGTGCCAGCAGCTTAGCCTTCGGGGCCTCCTACGAGCAGTACTTC. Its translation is CASSLAFGASYEQYF.

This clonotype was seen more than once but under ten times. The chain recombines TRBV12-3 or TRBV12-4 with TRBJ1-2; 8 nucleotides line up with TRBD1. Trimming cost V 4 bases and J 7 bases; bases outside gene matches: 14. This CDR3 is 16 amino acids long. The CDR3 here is CASSSIMGDRQGGYTF. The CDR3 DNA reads TGTGCCAGCAGTTCAATTATGGGGGACAGGCAAGGTGGCTACACCTTC.

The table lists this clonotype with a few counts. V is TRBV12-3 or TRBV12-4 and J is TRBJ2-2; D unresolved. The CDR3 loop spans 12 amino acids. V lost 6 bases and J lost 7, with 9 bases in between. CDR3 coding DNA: TGTGCCAGCAGACCTATAAGCGGGGAGCTGTTTTTT. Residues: CASRPISGELFF.

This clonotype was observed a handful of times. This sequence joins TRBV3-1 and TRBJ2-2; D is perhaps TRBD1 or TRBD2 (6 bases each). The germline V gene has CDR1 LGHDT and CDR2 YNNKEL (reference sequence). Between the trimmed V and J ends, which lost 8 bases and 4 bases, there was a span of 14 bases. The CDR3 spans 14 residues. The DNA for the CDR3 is TGTGCCAGCCGGACGGGGGCTATCACCGGGGAGCTGTTTTTT. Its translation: CASRTGAITGELFF.

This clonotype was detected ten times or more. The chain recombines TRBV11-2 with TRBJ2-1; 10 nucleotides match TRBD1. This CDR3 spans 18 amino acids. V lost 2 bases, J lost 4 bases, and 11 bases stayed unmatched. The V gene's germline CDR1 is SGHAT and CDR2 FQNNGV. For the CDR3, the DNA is TGTGCCAGCAGCTTATTGACAGGGGGCGCGTCTAGGTACAATGAGCAGTTCTTC. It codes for CASSLLTGGASRYNEQFF.

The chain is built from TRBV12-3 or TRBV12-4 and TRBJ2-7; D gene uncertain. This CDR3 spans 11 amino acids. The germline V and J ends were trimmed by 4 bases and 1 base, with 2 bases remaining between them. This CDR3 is CASSWSYEQYF. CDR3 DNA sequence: TGTGCCAGCAGTTGGTCCTACGAGCAGTACTTC.

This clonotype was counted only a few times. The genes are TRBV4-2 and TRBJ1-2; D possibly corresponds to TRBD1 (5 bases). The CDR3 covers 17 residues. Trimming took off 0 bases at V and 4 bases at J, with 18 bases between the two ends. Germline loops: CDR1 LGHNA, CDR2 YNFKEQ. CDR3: CASSQEISAVGGYGYTF. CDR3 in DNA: TGTGCCAGCAGCCAAGAAATTTCGGCAGTGGGGGGCTATGGCTACACCTTC.

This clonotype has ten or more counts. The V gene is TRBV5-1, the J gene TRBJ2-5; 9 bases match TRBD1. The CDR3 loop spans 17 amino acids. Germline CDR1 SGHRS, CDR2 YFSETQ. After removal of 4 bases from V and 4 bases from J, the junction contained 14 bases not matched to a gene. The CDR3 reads CASSPGYRGRLLETQYF. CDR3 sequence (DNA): TGCGCCAGCAGCCCAGGGTACAGGGGGCGCCTGTTAGAGACCCAGTACTTC.

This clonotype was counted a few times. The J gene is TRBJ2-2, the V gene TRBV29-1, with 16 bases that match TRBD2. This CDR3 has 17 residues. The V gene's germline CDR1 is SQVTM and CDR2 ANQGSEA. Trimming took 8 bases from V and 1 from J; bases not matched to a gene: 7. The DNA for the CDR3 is TGCAGCTTCCGAGGGACTAGCGGGAGGGGGAACACCGGGGAGCTGTTTTTT. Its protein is CSFRGTSGRGNTGELFF.

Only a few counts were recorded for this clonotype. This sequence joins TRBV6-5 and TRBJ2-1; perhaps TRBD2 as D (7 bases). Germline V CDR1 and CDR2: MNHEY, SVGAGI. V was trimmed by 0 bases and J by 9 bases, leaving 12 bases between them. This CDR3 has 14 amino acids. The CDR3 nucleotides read TGTGCCAGCAGTTACTCGAGTAGGGGGGGTGAGCAGTTCTTC. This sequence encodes CASSYSSRGGEQFF.

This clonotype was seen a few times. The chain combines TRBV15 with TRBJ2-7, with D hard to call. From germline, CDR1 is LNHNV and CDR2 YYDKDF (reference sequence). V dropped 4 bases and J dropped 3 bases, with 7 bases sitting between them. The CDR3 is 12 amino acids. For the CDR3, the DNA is TGTGCCACCAGCAAGGACCTCTACGAGCAGTACTTC. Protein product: CATSKDLYEQYF.

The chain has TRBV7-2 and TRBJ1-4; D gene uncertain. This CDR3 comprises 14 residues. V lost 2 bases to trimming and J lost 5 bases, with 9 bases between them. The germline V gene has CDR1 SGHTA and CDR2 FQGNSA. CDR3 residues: CASSLPGRNEKLFF. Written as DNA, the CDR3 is TGTGCCAGCAGCTTACCGGGGAGAAATGAAAAACTGTTTTTT.

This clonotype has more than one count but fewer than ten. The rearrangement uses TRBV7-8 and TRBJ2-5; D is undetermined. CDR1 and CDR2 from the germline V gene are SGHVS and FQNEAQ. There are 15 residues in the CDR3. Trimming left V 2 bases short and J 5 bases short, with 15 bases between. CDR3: CASSLRLSPAETQYF. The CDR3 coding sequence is TGTGCCAGCAGCTTACGCTTAAGTCCAGCGGAGACCCAGTACTTC.

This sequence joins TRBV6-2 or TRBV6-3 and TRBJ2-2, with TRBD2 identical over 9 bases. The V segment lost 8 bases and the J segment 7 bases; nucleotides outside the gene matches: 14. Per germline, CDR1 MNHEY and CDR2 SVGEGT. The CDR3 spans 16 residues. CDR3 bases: TGTGCCAGCGGTCAACTAGCGGGTTGGGCGAGCGGGGAGCTGTTTTTT. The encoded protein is CASGQLAGWASGELFF.

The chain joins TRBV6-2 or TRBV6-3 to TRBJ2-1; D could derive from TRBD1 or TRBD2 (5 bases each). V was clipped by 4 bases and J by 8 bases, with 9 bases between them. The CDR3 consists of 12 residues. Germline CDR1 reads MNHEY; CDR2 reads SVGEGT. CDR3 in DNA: TGTGCCAGCAGTTGGGGGTGGGATGAGCAGTTCTTC. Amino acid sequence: CASSWGWDEQFF.

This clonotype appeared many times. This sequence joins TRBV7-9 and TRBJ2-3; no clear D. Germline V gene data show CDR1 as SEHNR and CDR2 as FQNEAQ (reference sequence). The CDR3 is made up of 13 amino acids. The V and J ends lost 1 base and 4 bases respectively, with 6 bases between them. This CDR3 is CASSLVGSDTQYF. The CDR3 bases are TGTGCCAGCAGCTTAGTGGGGTCAGATACGCAGTATTTT.

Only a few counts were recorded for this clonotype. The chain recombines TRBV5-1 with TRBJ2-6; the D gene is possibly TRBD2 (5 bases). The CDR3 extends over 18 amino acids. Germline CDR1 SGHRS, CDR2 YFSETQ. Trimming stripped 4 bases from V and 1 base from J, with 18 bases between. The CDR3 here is CASSGVARRRSGANVLTF. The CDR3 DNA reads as TGCGCCAGCAGCGGGGTCGCGCGGAGGCGTTCTGGGGCCAACGTCCTGACTTTC. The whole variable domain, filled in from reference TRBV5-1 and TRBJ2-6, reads KAGVTQTPRYLIKTRGQQVTLSCSPISGHRSVSWYQQTPGQGLQFLFEYFSETQRNKGNFPGRFSGRQFSNSRSEMNVSTLELGDSALYLCASSGVARRRSGANVLTFGAGSRLTVL.

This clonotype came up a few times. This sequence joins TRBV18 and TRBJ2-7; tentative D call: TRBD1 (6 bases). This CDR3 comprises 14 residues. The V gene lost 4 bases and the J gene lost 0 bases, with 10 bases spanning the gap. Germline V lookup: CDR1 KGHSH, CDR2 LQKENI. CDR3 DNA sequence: TGTGCCAGCTCACGGGGGCTGGACTCCTACGAGCAGTACTTC. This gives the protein CASSRGLDSYEQYF.

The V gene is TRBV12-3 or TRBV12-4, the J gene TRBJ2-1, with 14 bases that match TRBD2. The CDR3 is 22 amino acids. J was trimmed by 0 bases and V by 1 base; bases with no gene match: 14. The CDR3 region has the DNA TGTGCCAGCAGTTTAGTTCGGATCTGGGGACTAGCGGGGGAGGGCTCCTACAATGAGCAGTTCTTC. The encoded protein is CASSLVRIWGLAGEGSYNEQFF.

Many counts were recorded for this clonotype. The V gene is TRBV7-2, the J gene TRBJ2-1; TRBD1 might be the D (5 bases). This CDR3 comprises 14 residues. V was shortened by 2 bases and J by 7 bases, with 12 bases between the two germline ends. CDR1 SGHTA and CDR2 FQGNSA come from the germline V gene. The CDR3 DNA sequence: TGTGCCAGCAGCTTATCAGGGTATCTTAATGAGCAGTTCTTC. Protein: CASSLSGYLNEQFF. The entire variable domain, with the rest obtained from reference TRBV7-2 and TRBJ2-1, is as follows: GAGVSQSPSNKVTEKGKDVELRCDPISGHTALYWYRQSLGQGLEFLIYFQGNSAPDKSGLPSDRFSAERTGGSVSTLTIQRTQQEDSAVYLCASSLSGYLNEQFFGPGTRLTVL.